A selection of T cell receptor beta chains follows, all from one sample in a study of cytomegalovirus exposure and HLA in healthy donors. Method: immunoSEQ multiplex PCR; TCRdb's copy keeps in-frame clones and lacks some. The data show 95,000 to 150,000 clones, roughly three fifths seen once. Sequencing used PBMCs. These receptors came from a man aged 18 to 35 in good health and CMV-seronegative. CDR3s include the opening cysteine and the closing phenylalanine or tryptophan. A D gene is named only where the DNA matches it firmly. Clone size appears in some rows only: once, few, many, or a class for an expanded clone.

CDR3 DNA: TGTGCCAGCAGTCCACCGACAGGTCACTATGGCTACACCTTC
CDR3 protein: CASSPPTGHYGYTF
V gene: TRBV28
clone size: .
J gene: TRBJ1-2
D gene: .

CDR3 DNA: TGTGCCAGCAGCTTAGTCGCGGTAACAGATACGCAGTATTTT
CDR3 protein: CASSLVAVTDTQYF
V gene: TRBV7-6
clone size: once
J gene: TRBJ2-3
D gene: .

CDR3 DNA: TGTGCCAGCAGCGTGGCGGGACAGCTTCACAATGAGCAGTTCTTC
CDR3 protein: CASSVAGQLHNEQFF
V gene: TRBV9
clone size: .
J gene: TRBJ2-1
D gene: .

CDR3 DNA: TGTGCCAGCGGGACAAACACTGAAGCTTTCTTT
CDR3 protein: CASGTNTEAFF
V gene: TRBV25-1
clone size: .
J gene: TRBJ1-1
D gene: .

CDR3 DNA: TGTGCCAGCCCAGGCTCCACCGGGGAGCTGTTTTTT
CDR3 protein: CASPGSTGELFF
V gene: TRBV2
clone size: .
J gene: TRBJ2-2
D gene: .

CDR3 DNA: TGTGCCACCCTCGTGTACGAGTCCTATGGCTACACCTTC
CDR3 protein: CATLVYESYGYTF
V gene: TRBV28
clone size: .
J gene: TRBJ1-2
D gene: .

CDR3 DNA: TGTGCCAGCAGCTACCAGGCAGGAGGAGCCGGGGAGCTGTTTTTT
CDR3 protein: CASSYQAGGAGELFF
V gene: TRBV7-6
clone size: .
J gene: TRBJ2-2
D gene: .

CDR3 DNA: TGTGCCAGCAGCTTGCGGTCGACCGGCCCCGGGGAGCTGTTTTTT
CDR3 protein: CASSLRSTGPGELFF
V gene: TRBV9
clone size: .
J gene: TRBJ2-2
D gene: .

CDR3 DNA: TGTGCCAGTAGTATAGTCGGGACAGGGGCTCAGCCCCAGCATTTT
CDR3 protein: CASSIVGTGAQPQHF
V gene: TRBV19
clone size: .
J gene: TRBJ1-5
D gene: TRBD1

CDR3 DNA: TGTGCCAGCAGCAGTACAGCTTCCTCTGGAAACACCATATATTTT
CDR3 protein: CASSSTASSGNTIYF
V gene: TRBV6-5
clone size: .
J gene: TRBJ1-3
D gene: .

CDR3 DNA: TGTGCCAACTCCCGACAGAGATATTATGGCTACACCTTC
CDR3 protein: CANSRQRYYGYTF
V gene: TRBV28
clone size: .
J gene: TRBJ1-2
D gene: .

CDR3 DNA: TGTGCCAGTAGTGCCCGCCCCTCAGGGCCAACTAATGAAAAACTGTTTTTT
CDR3 protein: CASSARPSGPTNEKLFF
V gene: TRBV19
clone size: .
J gene: TRBJ1-4
D gene: .

CDR3 DNA: TGTGCCAGCAGCCCGAGGCAGGGGATGGGTTTGAACACTGAAGCTTTCTTT
CDR3 protein: CASSPRQGMGLNTEAFF
V gene: TRBV7-9
clone size: few
J gene: TRBJ1-1
D gene: .

CDR3 DNA: TGTGCCAGCAGCCAAGACGTGGGAACCTCCCGGGACAGGACAAAGTATAGCAATCAGCCCCAGCATTTT
CDR3 protein: CASSQDVGTSRDRTKYSNQPQHF
V gene: TRBV14
clone size: .
J gene: TRBJ1-5
D gene: TRBD1

CDR3 DNA: TGTGCCAGCAGTGAAGCGCTTCAGGGGCGGCGAAACATTCAGTACTTC
CDR3 protein: CASSEALQGRRNIQYF
V gene: TRBV2
clone size: .
J gene: TRBJ2-4
D gene: .

CDR3 DNA: TGCGCCAGCAGTGATACAGGGGCGTACGAGCAGTACTTC
CDR3 protein: CASSDTGAYEQYF
V gene: TRBV10-2
clone size: few
J gene: TRBJ2-7
D gene: TRBD1

CDR3 DNA: TGTGCCAGTAGGACCGGGACAGGGTTTAATCAGCCCCAGCATTTT
CDR3 protein: CASRTGTGFNQPQHF
V gene: TRBV19
clone size: few
J gene: TRBJ1-5
D gene: TRBD1

CDR3 DNA: TGTGCCTGGAGGTCGGGACAGACGTCAGGGTATGGCTACACCTTC
CDR3 protein: CAWRSGQTSGYGYTF
V gene: TRBV30
clone size: .
J gene: TRBJ1-2
D gene: TRBD1

CDR3 DNA: TGCGCCAGCAGCCAGGCGGACTCTGACTTC
CDR3 protein: CASSQADSDF
V gene: TRBV4-1
clone size: .
J gene: TRBJ2-5
D gene: .

CDR3 DNA: TGTGCCAGCAGGCCGCCGGGGGGGACCCGCAATCAGCCCCAGCATTTT
CDR3 protein: CASRPPGGTRNQPQHF
V gene: TRBV28
clone size: .
J gene: TRBJ1-5
D gene: .

CDR3 DNA: TGCGCCAGCAACCCACAGGGGGCTCTTAATGAAAAACTGTTTTTT
CDR3 protein: CASNPQGALNEKLFF
V gene: TRBV5-1
clone size: .
J gene: TRBJ1-4
D gene: TRBD1

CDR3 DNA: TGCGCCAGCAGCTTGTTTTCGGGGAGCTCTGGAAACACCATATATTTT
CDR3 protein: CASSLFSGSSGNTIYF
V gene: TRBV5-1
clone size: .
J gene: TRBJ1-3
D gene: .

CDR3 DNA: TGTGCCAGCAAATACACCCAAATCGCAGGGGTTGAAAAACTGTTTTTT
CDR3 protein: CASKYTQIAGVEKLFF
V gene: TRBV6-6
clone size: few
J gene: TRBJ1-4
D gene: .

CDR3 DNA: TGTGCCAGCAGTGCCCCGACCGGGACAGCCTACGAGCAGTACTTC
CDR3 protein: CASSAPTGTAYEQYF
V gene: TRBV6-5
clone size: .
J gene: TRBJ2-7
D gene: TRBD1

CDR3 DNA: TGCGCCAGCAGCGGCGCGGGAGCCTACAATGAGCAGTTCTTC
CDR3 protein: CASSGAGAYNEQFF
V gene: TRBV5-1
clone size: .
J gene: TRBJ2-1
D gene: TRBD2

CDR3 DNA: TGTGCCAGCAGCACGAGACAGTTTATAATTAATGAAAAACTGTTTTTT
CDR3 protein: CASSTRQFIINEKLFF
V gene: TRBV11-2
clone size: few
J gene: TRBJ1-4
D gene: .

CDR3 DNA: TGTGCCAGCAGCGTAGGTCCCGGCTCTGGGGCCAACGTCCTGACTTTC
CDR3 protein: CASSVGPGSGANVLTF
V gene: TRBV9
clone size: .
J gene: TRBJ2-6
D gene: .